This T cell receptor (beta chain) was captured by sequencing in a study of shared clonotypes between healthy human individuals. V lost 3 bases, J lost 2 bases, and 11 bases lay in between. In germline, CDR1 is ENHRY, CDR2 SYGVKD. The CDR3 is 15 residues long. Using immunoSEQ multiplex PCR, the repertoire was profiled, and TCRdb retains in-frame clones only, with some absent. The sample has about half a million clones; 81% are singletons. Each of the donors was a healthy adult who was HIV-negative and had not had a recent acute infection or vaccination. The V gene is TRBV10-3, the J gene TRBJ1-5, with no clear D. The sequenced material came from PBMCs. This sequence was found in a woman aged 40 to 50 in good health. Some clones in this sample may be carry-over from other donors' samples. In DNA form, the CDR3 reads TGTGCCATCAGTGAAGGTAAAGGTGGCAATCAGCCCCAGCATTTT. This codes for CAISEGKGGNQPQHF.